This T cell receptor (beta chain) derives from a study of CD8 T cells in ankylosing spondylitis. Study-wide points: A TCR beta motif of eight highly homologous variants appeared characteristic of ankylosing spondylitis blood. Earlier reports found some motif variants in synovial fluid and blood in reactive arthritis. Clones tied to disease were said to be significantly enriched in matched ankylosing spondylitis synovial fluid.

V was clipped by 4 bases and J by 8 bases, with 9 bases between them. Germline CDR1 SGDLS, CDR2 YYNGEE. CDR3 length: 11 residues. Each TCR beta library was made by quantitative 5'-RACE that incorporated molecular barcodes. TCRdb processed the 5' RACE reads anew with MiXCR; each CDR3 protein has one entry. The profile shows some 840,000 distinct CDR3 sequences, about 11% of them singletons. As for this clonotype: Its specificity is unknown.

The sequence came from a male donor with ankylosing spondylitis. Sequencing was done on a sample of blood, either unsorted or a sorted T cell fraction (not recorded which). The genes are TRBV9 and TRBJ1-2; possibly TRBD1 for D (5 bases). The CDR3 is CASSRPGGYTF. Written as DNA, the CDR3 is TGTGCCAGCAGCAGGCCAGGGGGCTACACCTTC.